This T cell receptor (beta chain) was captured in a study of cytotoxic CD8 clonotypes in ibrutinib-treated CLL. Study context: After median about 69 months, roughly 14 stayed in remission, some 12 progressed; responses about 25 partial, 2 complete.

Study conclusions and caveats: Against age-matched healthy donors, baseline clonality ran higher and tracked circulating CD8+ T-cell counts.

A word on this clone: No antigen is known for it.

The assay was immunoSEQ multiplex PCR, and TCRdb's table has in-frame clones only and misses some. Among 130,000 to 150,000 clones listed, 79% were seen once. The input for sequencing was PBMCs, taken after 12 months of ibrutinib treatment. The sequence derives from a human donor with chronic lymphocytic leukemia.

The CDR3, as DNA: TGTGCCACCAGCAGGGACAGGGCGAGCTCCTACGAGCAGTACTTC. Protein product: CATSRDRASSYEQYF. The genes are TRBV15 and TRBJ2-7; TRBD1 matches 8 bases. CDR1 is LNHNV and CDR2 is YYDKDF in the germline V gene (reference sequence). After removal of 3 bases from V and 0 bases from J, the junction contained 4 bases not matched to a gene. The CDR3 sequence is 15 residues long.